This passage covers 4 T cell receptor beta chains from one sample sequenced in a study of T cell responses to AZD1222 COVID-19 vaccine (dated by TCRdb to about 2021). The receptor library was made with the immunoSEQ multiplex PCR assay. Held by TCRdb, this immuneACCESS table contains in-frame sequences only and omits some clones. Under half of the omission traces to an unresolved V gene where checked; the cause of the rest is unknown. Present in this sample are some 85,000 clones, approximately 86% of which were seen just once. The ten largest make up over 20% of the sample. This specimen's time point label, interpreted: baseline before first vaccination. The sample was peripheral blood, taken on day 0 of AZD1222 vaccination. These receptors all come from an adult in good health.

This clone was observed a single time. The chain employs TRBV5-4 and TRBJ1-5; D unresolved. Germline V gene sequence: CDR1 SGHNT, CDR2 YYREEE (reference sequence). Trimming stripped 4 bases from V and 1 base from J, with 12 bases between. The CDR3 is 15 residues long. CDR3 in amino acids: CASSQGRGSNQPQHF. In nucleotides, the CDR3 is TGTGCCAGCAGCCAAGGACGCGGGAGCAATCAGCCCCAGCATTTT.

The CDR3 reads CASSLGASSKEQFF. CDR3 in DNA: TGCGCCAGCAGCTTGGGCGCCAGCTCAAAAGAGCAGTTCTTC. The chain combines TRBV5-1 with TRBJ2-1; D is unresolved. The germline V and J ends were trimmed by 0 bases and 10 bases, with 14 bases remaining between them. Germline CDR1 SGHRS, CDR2 YFSETQ. The CDR3 totals 14 residues.

The chain joins TRBV7-9 to TRBJ2-7; D may be TRBD2 (6 bases). Trimming left V 0 bases short and J 3 bases short, with 9 bases between. The CDR3 covers 14 residues. Germline V gives CDR1 SEHNR, CDR2 FQNEAQ (reference sequence). CDR3 sequence (DNA): TGTGCCAGCAGCTTAGCGGGAGGCCTCTACGAGCAGTACTTC. It encodes CASSLAGGLYEQYF.

This sequence joins TRBV7-9 and TRBJ2-3; unclear D gene. Trimming took off 5 bases at V and 7 bases at J, with 13 bases between the two ends. Germline loops: CDR1 SEHNR, CDR2 FQNEAQ (reference sequence). This CDR3 is 13 amino acids long. The CDR3 protein is CASSRAEPNTQYF. CDR3 nucleotide sequence: TGTGCCAGCAGCCGCGCCGAACCAAATACGCAGTATTTT.